The TCR beta chain under discussion was sequenced for a study of cytomegalovirus exposure and HLA in healthy donors. Both 60 Vbeta primers and 13 Jbeta primers went into the PCR. Sequenced by immunoSEQ multiplex PCR; TCRdb stores in-frame clones only, minus some. This sample has more than 85,000 clones; 83% occur once, and the top ten carry roughly 6.1%. Germline V gene lookup returns CDR1 SGHRS and CDR2 YFSETQ. This CDR3 has 14 amino acids. Trimming removed 7 bases from V and 8 bases from J; junction bases left unmatched: 11. Sequencing was done on a sample of PBMCs. V gene TRBV5-1 combines with J gene TRBJ2-1, with 8 nucleotides matching TRBD2. This receptor was taken from a man younger than 35 in good health and CMV-seronegative. The chain's CDR3 is CASSGLAILDEQFF. CDR3 sequence (DNA): TGCGCCAGCTCCGGACTAGCAATTCTCGATGAGCAGTTCTTC.